This entry concerns a single T cell receptor beta chain. Its antigen remains unidentified. Base quality data are lacking; no much larger clone is found one base away. The CDR3 regions of human TCRbeta chains were subjected to immunosequencing. Per the authors' processing: TCRs in the repertoires were matched against a reference library of SARS-CoV-2-specific TCRs that had been generated with the MIRA antigen-specificity platform. Breadth meant the fraction of unique TCRs that were SARS-CoV-2-associated, whereas depth meant the fraction of total T cells that were SARS-CoV-2-associated. Using the MIRA data, every spike-specific TCR was mapped to the spike region that the TCR reacted to and assigned to either a CD4 or a CD8 class. Log10-transformed breadth and depth values were compared by one-way ANOVA with Sidak's multiple comparisons tests. The source is immuneACCESS, and TCRdb retained only in-frame sequences with V and J called. Part of the clones is not carried over; for the studies checked, unresolved V genes explain less than half of this, and the remainder is unexplained. V, J and clone size are those of that table, while D and trimming were read from the DNA. The sample contains about 130,000 clones, 88% of them found a single time. Jointly, the top ten make up over 5.5% of the sample.

Reading the label with the study, this specimen's time point is: baseline before first vaccination. Vaccinee samples were obtained from the UK trials COV001 and COV002, which included a single-blind randomized controlled phase 2/3 trial of AZD1222 (ChAdOx1 nCoV-19) in healthy adults. For TCRbeta chain sequencing, PBMC samples from trial participants were taken at day 0 and at day 28 after the second dose. The data belong to a study of T cell responses to AZD1222 COVID-19 vaccine (dated by TCRdb to the early 2020s). Regarding the study in general: AZD1222 recipients with second doses at about 4 weeks or about 12 weeks were pooled, because spike-specific TCR depth and breadth did not differ between schedules. TCR sequencing covered over 230 trial participants: 200 to 220 given two doses of AZD1222 and approximately 26 given two doses of MenACWY control vaccine. Trial participants were enrolled by age into subgroups of 18-55, 56-69 and 70-plus years, and around 150, 29 and 61 TCR-sequenced participants, respectively, were included in these subgroups.

Results and caveats for the whole study, not just this receptor: Conclusions about previously exposed vaccinees were limited because only six AZD1222 recipients were SARS-CoV-2 seropositive at baseline. Because no day 14 peak-response samples were available, repertoires were characterized only after the peak T cell response. In the small 56-69-year group, the increase in depth fell short of significance, most likely because of low power. Participants were mostly white British, with more females than males. The authors suggested clonal diversity may have been underestimated. Spike-specific TCR breadth and depth rose significantly after two AZD1222 doses compared with day 0 and with MenACWY recipients. The whole spike protein was spanned by vaccine-associated CD4 TCRs, and dominant responses were seen in regions 160-218 and 743-854. Reportedly, almost half of the unique spike-specific TCRs recognized epitopes lying outside the regions that are mutated in the B.1.351 and B.1.1.7 variants.

The starting material was peripheral blood, obtained on day 0 of AZD1222 vaccination. The TCR sequence derives from an adult in good health.

CDR3 region: CASRRGGTGELFF. The DNA sequence is as follows: TGTGCCAGCCGACGGGGAGGGACCGGGGAGCTGTTTTTT. The sequence links TRBV28 to TRBJ2-2; 7 middle bases align to TRBD2. Inclusive of the bounding cysteine and phenylalanine, the CDR3 is 13 residues long. Solely the CDR3 DNA is kept, with 39 bases framed from the first base. CDR1 and CDR2 are drawn from the germline V gene: MDHEN, SYDVKM. After removal of 8 bases from V and 5 bases from J, the junction retains 5 bases not matched to a gene.